This T cell receptor beta chain was observed in a study of blood T cells in healthy people across ages (dated by TCRdb to the mid-2010s). Study-wide context: In model experiments, roughly one uniquely barcoded TCR beta cDNA molecule per two T cells was captured by template switching. To track age-related changes in TCR beta repertoire diversity, the study relied on deep sequencing normalized with unique cDNA molecular identifiers. Donors were grouped into four age groups: young (average roughly 15 years), middle-aged (approximately 41), aged (approximately 58) and long-lived (around 80). To avoid experimental bias, donors of different ages were spread randomly across the sequencing lanes. Two additional independent replicas of 1 million unique cDNA reads from the same blood draw were analyzed for two donors (one aged 18 to 30 and one aged 80 or older).

Library construction relied on 5' RACE. Sequencing instrument: Illumina HiSeq 2500. A second roughly 7 to 11 cycle PCR used a sample-barcoded 5' primer and a J-beta primer mix. A unique molecular identifier was introduced onto each TCR beta cDNA molecule by a template-switch 5' adaptor carrying 12 random nucleotides. At least 2.5 million CDR3-containing paired-end reads were obtained from each sample. First-strand cDNA was synthesized from all RNA with the Mint cDNA synthesis kit, primed by a TRBC-specific oligonucleotide. After uracil-DNA glycosylase treatment, a first 18-cycle PCR used universal primers M1SS and BC2_uni_R on all cDNA. Per the source publication's procedure: Each sample was normalized by randomly selecting 1 million high-quality reads, each carrying a distinct molecular identifier. Reads with shared molecular identifiers were discarded instead of being binned into consensus sequences. MiTCR, set to a Q25 quality threshold and the strictest error-elimination algorithm, was used for CDR3 identification, clonotype clustering and error correction. Lower-bound total TCR beta diversity was estimated with a nonparametric unseen species model using Euler transformation. TCRdb applied fastp at Q25 and MiXCR to the public reads, then kept only in-frame beta chains. CDR3 protein duplicates are merged, each entry listing the most common genes and DNA. The V and J calls reflect TCRdb's pipeline rather than the authors' work. The sample data list roughly 1,700,000 distinct CDR3 sequences, and about 30% of these were observed just once. Less than 9.5% of the sample is held by the ten biggest clonotypes.

This clonotype was detected a few times. Its antigen remains unidentified. No quality values exist for individual bases; no much larger clone is one base distant. V is trimmed back by 6 bases and J by 2 bases, and the junction contains 10 bases that no gene match accounts for. From a lookup of the germline V gene, CDR1 and CDR2 are SQVTM and ANQGSEA. The CDR3, cysteine through phenylalanine, is 15 amino acids long. CDR3 DNA only is kept here, 45 bases in frame from base 1. The donors were roughly 39 Caucasian individuals from Russia, aged 6 to 90 years, who were systemically healthy. Around 10 milliliters of peripheral blood were drawn from each donor into EDTA-treated Vacutainer tubes. Ficoll-Paque density-gradient centrifugation was used to isolate PBMCs, with at least 6 million per sample. Trizol reagent was used to extract total RNA from PBMCs, with at least 6 micrograms per sample. Naive CD45RAhigh/CD27high T cell percentages were measured by flow cytometry on a PBMC aliquot from every donor.

What the work shows at the level of the full study, not this receptor alone: Because donor CMV infection status was unknown, age-related changes in expanded clonotypes were potentially confounded. The long-lived group showed more naive CD4+ T cells, fewer expanded clones and increased TCR diversity than the aged group, suggesting age selection. Since profiling was done on bulk unsorted PBMCs, naive and antigen-experienced compartments could not be conclusively compared. Observed TCR beta diversity correlated strongly with the percentage of naive T cells measured by flow cytometry. Estimates of total diversity based on one million sequenced T cells were regarded as lower bounds and as underestimates. Observed TCR beta diversity per million T cells fell roughly linearly with age, and a significant reduction was already apparent by age around 40.

The sequenced sample consisted of blood. The sequence was obtained from a woman in her 30s in good health. This chain joins TRBV29-1 to TRBJ2-7, and 10 junction bases match TRBD1. CDR3 reads: CSVTTRDRGAYEQYF. The base sequence is TGCAGCGTAACTACTCGGGACAGGGGAGCCTACGAGCAGTACTTC.